This T cell receptor (beta chain) is from a study of T cell responses to AZD1222 COVID-19 vaccine. The overall study: Second-dose timings of about 4 or about 12 weeks were pooled.

A note on this clone: Antigen specificity is unknown.

Germline loops: CDR1 SGHRS, CDR2 YFSETQ. There are 14 residues in the CDR3. The V end was cut by 1 base, the J end by 4 bases, with 11 bases between. Sequenced by immunoSEQ multiplex PCR; TCRdb stores in-frame clones only, minus some. Of roughly 130,000 clones listed, about 92% were seen once; the top ten hold 2.5% to 3.5%. Study results and limitations: Compared with day 0, the breadth and depth of the Spike-specific TCR repertoire rose significantly after two doses of AZD1222. In all cases, repertoires were sampled only after the peak T cell response. The study identified only six AZD1222 recipients as seropositive at baseline.

The chain employs TRBV5-1 and TRBJ1-1, with D uncertain. The sequence was collected from an adult in good health. The sample in question was peripheral blood, obtained on day 0 of AZD1222 vaccination. CDR3 bases: TGCGCCAGCAGCTTGAGTGGGCGCGGCACTGAAGCTTTCTTT. It is translated as CASSLSGRGTEAFF.